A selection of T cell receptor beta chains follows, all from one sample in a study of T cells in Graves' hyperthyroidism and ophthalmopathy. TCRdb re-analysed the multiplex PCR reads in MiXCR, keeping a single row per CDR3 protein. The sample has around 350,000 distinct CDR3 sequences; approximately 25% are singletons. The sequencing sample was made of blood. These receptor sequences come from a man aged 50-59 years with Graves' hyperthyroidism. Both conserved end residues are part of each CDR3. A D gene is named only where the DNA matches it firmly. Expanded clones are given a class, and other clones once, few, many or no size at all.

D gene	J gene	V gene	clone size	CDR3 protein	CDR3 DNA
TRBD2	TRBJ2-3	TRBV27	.	CASSSRLAGVVGEDTQYF	TGTGCCAGCAGTTCCAGACTAGCGGGAGTGGTTGGAGAAGATACGCAGTATTTT
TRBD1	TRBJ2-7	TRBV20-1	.	CSAYWTGPYEQYF	TGCAGTGCCTATTGGACAGGGCCCTACGAGCAGTACTTC
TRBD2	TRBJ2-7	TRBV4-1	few	CASSQFSVPGLAGGSYEQYF	TGCGCCAGCAGCCAATTCTCCGTTCCTGGACTAGCGGGAGGATCCTACGAGCAGTACTTC
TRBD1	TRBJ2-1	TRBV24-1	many	CATSEPGQGWIEQFF	TGTGCCACCAGTGAACCGGGACAGGGGTGGATTGAGCAGTTCTTC
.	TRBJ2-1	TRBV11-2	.	CASSPGRYEQFF	TGTGCCAGCAGCCCGGGCCGCTACGAGCAGTTCTTC
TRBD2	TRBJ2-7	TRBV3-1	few	CASSQRGLAGGPLYEQYF	TGTGCCAGCAGCCAAAGGGGACTAGCGGGAGGGCCCTTATACGAGCAGTACTTC
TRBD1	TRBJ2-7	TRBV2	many	CASNEDRGSYEQYF	TGTGCCAGCAACGAGGACAGGGGGTCCTACGAGCAGTACTTC
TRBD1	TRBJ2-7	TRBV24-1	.	CATSDFGTGNSYEQYF	TGTGCCACCAGTGATTTTGGGACAGGGAATTCCTACGAGCAGTACTTC
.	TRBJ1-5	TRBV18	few	CASSPESVRGQPQHF	TGTGCCAGCTCACCAGAATCGGTCAGGGGACAGCCCCAGCATTTT
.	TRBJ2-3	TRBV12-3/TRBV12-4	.	CASTSSTGTDTQYF	TGTGCCAGCACCAGTAGTACGGGCACAGATACGCAGTATTTT
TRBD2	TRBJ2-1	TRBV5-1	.	CASNPGGRTDNEQFF	TGTGCCAGCAACCCTGGCGGGAGGACTGACAATGAGCAGTTCTTC
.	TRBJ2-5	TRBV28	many	CASSSLGLQGYGTQYF	TGTGCCAGCAGTTCCCTAGGTCTGCAGGGGTATGGGACCCAGTACTTC
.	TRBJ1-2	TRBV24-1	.	CATSDQGRVSGYTF	TGTGCCACCAGTGATCAAGGCAGGGTGAGTGGCTACACCTTC
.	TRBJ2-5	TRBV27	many	CASSLLEGRETQYF	TGTGCCAGCAGTTTATTGGAGGGGCGCGAGACCCAGTACTTC
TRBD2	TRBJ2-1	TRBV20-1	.	CSARGAGEGRFF	TGCAGTGCTAGAGGGGCGGGAGAGGGTCGGTTCTTC
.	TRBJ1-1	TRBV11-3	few	CASSLEVGKNTEAFF	TGTGCCAGCAGCTTAGAGGTCGGCAAGAACACTGAAGCTTTCTTT
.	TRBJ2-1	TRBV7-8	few	CASSLVEAGPYNEQFF	TGTGCCAGCAGCTTAGTTGAAGCGGGCCCGTACAATGAGCAGTTCTTC
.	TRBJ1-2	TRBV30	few	CAWREQGSYGYTF	TGTGCCTGGAGGGAGCAGGGGAGCTATGGCTACACCTTC
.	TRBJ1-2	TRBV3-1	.	CASSQVGFYGYTF	TGTGCCAGCAGCCAAGTAGGGTTCTATGGCTACACCTTC
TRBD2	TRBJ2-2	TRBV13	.	CASSVLASDAGELFF	TGCGCCAGCAGCGTACTAGCGTCAGACGCCGGGGAGCTGTTTTTT
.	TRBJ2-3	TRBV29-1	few	CSGTPQADTQYF	TGCAGCGGGACTCCCCAGGCAGATACGCAGTATTTT
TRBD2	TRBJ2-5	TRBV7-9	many	CASSLEAGVETQYF	TGTGCCAGCAGCTTAGAAGCGGGAGTGGAGACCCAGTACTTC